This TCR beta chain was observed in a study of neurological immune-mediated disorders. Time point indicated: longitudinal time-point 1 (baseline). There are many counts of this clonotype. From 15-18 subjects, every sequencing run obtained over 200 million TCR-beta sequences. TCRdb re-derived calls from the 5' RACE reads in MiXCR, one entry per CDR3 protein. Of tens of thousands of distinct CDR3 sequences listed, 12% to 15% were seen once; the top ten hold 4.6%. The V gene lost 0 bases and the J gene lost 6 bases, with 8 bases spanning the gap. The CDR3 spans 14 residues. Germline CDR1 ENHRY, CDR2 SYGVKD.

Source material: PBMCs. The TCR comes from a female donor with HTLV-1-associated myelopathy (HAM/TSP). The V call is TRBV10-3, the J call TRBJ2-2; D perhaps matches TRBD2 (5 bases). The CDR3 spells CAISESIGAGELFF. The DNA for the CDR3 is TGTGCCATCAGTGAGTCGATCGGGGCCGGGGAGCTGTTTTTT.